This T cell receptor beta chain originates from a study of technical replicates of blood from several donors. This CDR3 spans 16 amino acids. V dropped 1 base and J dropped 3; count of bases not matched to a gene: 6. Germline V gene sequence: CDR1 MNHEY, CDR2 SMNVEV (reference sequence). Only in-frame clones appear in the TCRdb table, and some are missing; sequencing was by immunoSEQ multiplex PCR. The sample records roughly 73,000 clones, roughly 93% being singletons. The clonotype originates from a human donor in good health. This chain uses TRBV27 with TRBJ2-1, with 7 bases aligning to TRBD1. Sequenced input: T cells isolated from PBMCs. CDR3 bases: TGTGCCAGCAGTTTATTTGGGGCAGGGGGCTACAATGAGCAGTTCTTC. The encoded protein is CASSLFGAGGYNEQFF.